This entry lists 21 T cell receptor beta chains sequenced from one sample in a study of long-term antiretroviral therapy in people with HIV. This was the immunoSEQ v3.0 assay at survey level. This table comes from immunoSEQ multiplex PCR, and its TCRdb copy is limited to in-frame clones, with some not included. The data show about 23,000 clones, with roughly 88% seen just once and approximately 6% held by the top ten. Sequencing used unsorted PBMCs, obtained 0.6 years after starting antiretroviral therapy. These receptors were taken from a man aged 55-75 years with HIV.

This chain links TRBV5-1 with TRBJ2-1; tentatively, D is TRBD1 or TRBD2 (5 bases each). With 3 bases removed from V and 0 bases from J, the gap between germline ends came to 13 bases. The germline CDR1 and CDR2 sequences are SGHRS and YFSETQ. The CDR3 is 16 residues long. The CDR3 loop is CASSSLSGSSYNEQFF. CDR3 DNA sequence: TGCGCCAGCAGCTCCCTCTCAGGGAGCTCCTACAATGAGCAGTTCTTC.

CDR3 amino acids: CASSLRGQGSEKLFF. The CDR3 DNA is TGTGCCAGCAGCTTAAGGGGACAGGGTAGTGAAAAACTGTTTTTT. The chain combines TRBV7-9 with TRBJ1-4; 9 nucleotides match TRBD1. The CDR3 totals 15 residues. Unmatched junction bases numbered 5, after V lost 2 bases and J lost 7 bases. The germline V gene has CDR1 SEHNR and CDR2 FQNEAQ (reference sequence).

This rearrangement joins TRBV11-3 to TRBJ2-7, with D uncertain. The CDR3 runs 14 residues. V shed 5 bases and J shed 0 bases, with 11 bases lying between them. The germline CDR1 and CDR2 sequences are SGHNT and YENEEA. In nucleotides, the CDR3 is TGTGCCAGCAGCCAGGACGGAAGCTCCTACGAGCAGTACTTC. This translates into CASSQDGSSYEQYF.

The chain joins TRBV18 to TRBJ1-2; D is uncertain. The CDR3 sequence is 13 residues long. Trimming cost V 0 bases and J 5 bases, with 7 bases left between them. Germline CDR1 reads KGHSH; CDR2 reads LQKENI. In DNA form, the CDR3 reads TGTGCCAGCTCACCACCAGGTTATTATGGCTACACCTTC. Protein: CASSPPGYYGYTF.

The V gene is TRBV7-3, the J gene TRBJ2-7, with D possibly being TRBD2 (6 bases). The CDR3 consists of 12 residues. Trimming shortened V by 4 bases and J by 2 bases, and 6 bases separated the two germline ends. The germline gives CDR1 SGHTA, CDR2 FQGTGA. CDR3 sequence (DNA): TGTGCCAGCAGCTGGAGGGCCTACGAGCAGTACTTC. This sequence encodes CASSWRAYEQYF. The full variable domain, completed using reference TRBV7-3 and TRBJ2-7, is GAGVSQTPSNKVTEKGKYVELRCDPISGHTALYWYRQSLGQGPEFLIYFQGTGAADDSGLPNDRFFAVRPEGSVSTLKIQRTERGDSAVYLCASSWRAYEQYFGPGTRLTVT.

The V gene is TRBV25-1, the J gene TRBJ1-1; D uncertain. CDR1 and CDR2 from the germline V gene are MGHDK and SYGVNS. There are 15 residues in the CDR3. With 1 base removed from V and 0 bases from J, the gap between germline ends came to 9 bases. Here the CDR3 reads CASSELGSMNTEAFF. The DNA of the CDR3 is TGTGCCAGCAGTGAATTGGGCAGCATGAACACTGAAGCTTTCTTT.

This rearrangement joins TRBV7-2 to TRBJ2-7, with TRBD2 matching 8 bases. V trimming: 6 bases; J trimming: 2 bases; junction bases outside the gene matches: 12. Germline V gene lookup returns CDR1 SGHTA and CDR2 FQGNSA. This CDR3 comprises 16 residues. CDR3 sequence: CASRLWGSGSTYEQYF. The CDR3 nucleotides read TGTGCCAGCAGGCTCTGGGGGAGCGGGAGTACCTACGAGCAGTACTTC.

The V and J genes are TRBV18 and TRBJ2-5, with TRBD2 matching 11 bases. With 3 bases clipped from V and 2 bases from J, the junction kept 5 bases outside the gene matches. The CDR3 consists of 16 residues. CDR1 and CDR2 from the germline V gene are KGHSH and LQKENI. CDR3 bases: TGTGCCAGCTCACCGGGACTAGCGGAACTTCAAGAGACCCAGTACTTC. Amino acids: CASSPGLAELQETQYF.

This clone was seen a single time. The J gene is TRBJ2-1, the V gene TRBV5-1; TRBD2 matches 7 bases. CDR3 length: 16 residues. The germline CDR1 and CDR2 sequences are SGHRS and YFSETQ. The V and J ends lost 2 bases and 0 bases, in that order; junction bases with no gene match: 5. CDR3 coding DNA: TGCGCCAGCAGCTTCTTGGGGGGGAACTCCTACAATGAGCAGTTCTTC. The encoded protein is CASSFLGGNSYNEQFF.

This chain connects TRBV7-2 to TRBJ1-4, with D unclear. CDR3 length equals 13 residues. Trimming removed 5 bases at V and 0 bases at J, with 4 bases between. Germline CDR1 is SGHTA and CDR2 is FQGNSA. The CDR3 DNA follows: TGTGCCAGCAGCACAGCAACTAATGAAAAACTGTTTTTT. The encoded protein is CASSTATNEKLFF.

This clone has just a few counts. V is TRBV4-1 and J is TRBJ1-1; maybe TRBD1 (6 bases). The germline V gene has CDR1 MGHRA and CDR2 YSYEKL. The germline V and J ends were trimmed by 3 bases and 3 bases, with 17 bases remaining between them. The CDR3 is 16 residues long. The CDR3 nucleotides read TGCGCCAGCAGCCAGGCCTCGGACAGACATTACACTGAAGCTTTCTTT. Translating gives CASSQASDRHYTEAFF.

The DNA of the CDR3 is TGTGCCAGCAGCTCACAGGGGAACACTGAAGCTTTCTTT. Translated: CASSSQGNTEAFF. The chain joins TRBV7-8 to TRBJ1-1, with D possibly being TRBD1 (6 bases). Germline V gene data show CDR1 as SGHVS and CDR2 as FQNEAQ. The CDR3 is 13 amino acids. V lost 4 bases and J 1 base, leaving 7 bases between the germline ends.

The rearrangement uses TRBV7-9 and TRBJ1-2; D gene ambiguous. Germline V gene lookup returns CDR1 SEHNR and CDR2 FQNEAQ (reference sequence). V gave up 2 bases and J gave up 7 bases, with 11 bases separating them. The CDR3 runs to 13 residues. The CDR3 nucleotides read TGTGCCAGCAGCTTATCCGGGGTTTTTGGCTACACCTTC. Its protein product is CASSLSGVFGYTF.

The chain is built from TRBV5-1 and TRBJ2-7; maybe TRBD2 (5 bases). Trimming removed 4 bases at V and 2 bases at J, with 13 bases between. In germline, CDR1 is SGHRS, CDR2 YFSETQ. CDR3 length: 14 residues. In DNA, the CDR3 is TGCGCCAGCAGCGGGGAGTCGGGCCCCTACGAGCAGTACTTC. Its translation is CASSGESGPYEQYF. Variable domain in full (rest from reference TRBV5-1 and TRBJ2-7): KAGVTQTPRYLIKTRGQQVTLSCSPISGHRSVSWYQQTPGQGLQFLFEYFSETQRNKGNFPGRFSGRQFSNSRSEMNVSTLELGDSALYLCASSGESGPYEQYFGPGTRLTVT.

The CDR3 region is CASSDLGTGLPEQYF. CDR3 bases: TGTGCCAGCAGTGACTTGGGGACAGGACTTCCCGAGCAGTACTTC. V is TRBV25-1 and J is TRBJ2-7, with 8 bases lining up with TRBD1. Losses at the gene ends were 3 bases for V and 6 bases for J; bases not matched to a gene: 10. Germline V CDR1 and CDR2: MGHDK, SYGVNS. CDR3 length: 15 amino acids.

In this sample, this clone turned up a few times. The genes are TRBV2 and TRBJ2-5; the match to TRBD2 covers 7 bases. The trim removed 3 bases at V and 3 bases at J, leaving 4 bases unmatched. CDR3 size: 14 residues. Germline CDR1 is SNHLY and CDR2 is FYNNEI. The DNA of the CDR3 is TGTGCCAGCAGTGACCGGGGGGAGAAAGAGACCCAGTACTTC. Protein sequence: CASSDRGEKETQYF.

The chain recombines TRBV2 with TRBJ2-5; 14 bases match TRBD2. The CDR3 spans 22 residues. Per germline, CDR1 SNHLY and CDR2 FYNNEI. After removal of 5 bases from V and 9 bases from J, the junction contained 29 bases not matched to a gene. The CDR3 nucleotides read TGTGCCAGCAGTCAACCTGCCCCCGGGACTAGCGGGAGTTTGGTTGGTTTGGTGGCCCAGTACTTC. Its protein is CASSQPAPGTSGSLVGLVAQYF.

This chain uses TRBV2 with TRBJ2-4; no firm D call. In germline, CDR1 is SNHLY, CDR2 FYNNEI. This CDR3 is 12 amino acids long. Trimming took 3 bases from V and 8 from J, leaving 8 bases between them. Written as DNA, the CDR3 is TGTGCCAGCAGTGATGATCGGGACATTCAGTACTTC. Translation gives CASSDDRDIQYF.

The gene calls are TRBV19 and TRBJ1-4; D unclear. Per germline, CDR1 LNHDA and CDR2 SQIVND (reference sequence). The V end lost 9 bases, the J end lost 7 bases, and 15 bases lay between the germline ends. The CDR3 extends over 13 amino acids. The CDR3 bases are TGTGCCAGCTCCCACAGAGATTCTGAAAAACTGTTTTTT. Amino acids: CASSHRDSEKLFF.

This clone is a singleton in its sample. The rearrangement joins TRBV25-1 to TRBJ2-2; D possibly corresponds to TRBD2 (6 bases). CDR3 length: 14 residues. The V end was cut by 4 bases, the J end by 5 bases, with 11 bases between. Germline assignment: CDR1 MGHDK and CDR2 SYGVNS. The CDR3 is CASSGQLATGELFF. The CDR3 nucleotides read TGTGCCAGCAGTGGACAACTAGCAACCGGGGAGCTGTTTTTT. Full variable domain (remainder filled in from reference TRBV25-1 and TRBJ2-2): EADIYQTPRYLVIGTGKKITLECSQTMGHDKMYWYQQDPGMELHLIHYSYGVNSTEKGDLSSESTVSRIRTEHFPLTLESARPSHTSQYLCASSGQLATGELFFGEGSRLTVL.

CDR3 protein: CASSPGTGINQPQHF. The CDR3 nucleotides are TGTGCCAGCTCACCAGGGACAGGGATAAATCAGCCCCAGCATTTT. The chain joins TRBV18 to TRBJ1-5; 9 nucleotides agree with TRBD1. The CDR3 extends over 15 amino acids. Germline V gene data show CDR1 as KGHSH and CDR2 as LQKENI. Germline trimming cut 2 bases from V and 4 bases from J; bases unmatched to any gene: 3. The full variable domain, with the rest looked up from reference TRBV18 and TRBJ1-5, is NAGVMQNPRHLVRRRGQEARLRCSPMKGHSHVYWYRQLPEEGLKFMVYLQKENIIDESGMPKERFSAEFPKEGPSILRIQQVVRGDSAAYFCASSPGTGINQPQHFGDGTRLSIL.